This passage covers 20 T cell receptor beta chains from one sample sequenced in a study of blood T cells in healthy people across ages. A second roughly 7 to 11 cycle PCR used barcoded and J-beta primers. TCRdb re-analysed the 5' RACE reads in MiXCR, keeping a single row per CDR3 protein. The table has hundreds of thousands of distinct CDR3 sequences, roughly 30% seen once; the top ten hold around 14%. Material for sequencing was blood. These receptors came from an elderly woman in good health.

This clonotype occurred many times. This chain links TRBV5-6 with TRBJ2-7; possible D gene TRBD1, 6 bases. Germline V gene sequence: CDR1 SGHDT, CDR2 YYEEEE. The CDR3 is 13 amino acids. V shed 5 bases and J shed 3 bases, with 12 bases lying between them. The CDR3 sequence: CASSPDSRYEQYF. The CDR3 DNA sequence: TGTGCCAGCAGTCCGGACAGCCGCTACGAGCAGTACTTC.

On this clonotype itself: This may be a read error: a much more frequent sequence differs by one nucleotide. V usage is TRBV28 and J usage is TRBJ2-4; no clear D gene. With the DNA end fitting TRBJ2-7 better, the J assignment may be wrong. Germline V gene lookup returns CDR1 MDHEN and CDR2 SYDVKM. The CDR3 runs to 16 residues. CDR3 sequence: CASSPETEYLFYEQYF. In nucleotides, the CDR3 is TGTGCCAGCAGCCCTGAGACTGAGTACCTCTTCTACGAGCAGTACTTC.

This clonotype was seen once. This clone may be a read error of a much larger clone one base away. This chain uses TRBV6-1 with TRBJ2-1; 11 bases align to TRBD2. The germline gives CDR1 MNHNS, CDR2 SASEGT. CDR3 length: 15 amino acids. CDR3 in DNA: TGTGCCTGCAGTAAGGGACTAGCGGTGCCCAATGAGCAGTTCTTC. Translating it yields CACSKGLAVPNEQFF.

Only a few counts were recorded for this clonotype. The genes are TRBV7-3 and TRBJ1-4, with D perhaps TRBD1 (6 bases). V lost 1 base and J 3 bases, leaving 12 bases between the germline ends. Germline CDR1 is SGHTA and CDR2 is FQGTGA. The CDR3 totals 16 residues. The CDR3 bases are TGTGCCAGCAGCTTAAACGGTCCAGGGGCTAATGAAAAACTGTTTTTT. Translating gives CASSLNGPGANEKLFF.

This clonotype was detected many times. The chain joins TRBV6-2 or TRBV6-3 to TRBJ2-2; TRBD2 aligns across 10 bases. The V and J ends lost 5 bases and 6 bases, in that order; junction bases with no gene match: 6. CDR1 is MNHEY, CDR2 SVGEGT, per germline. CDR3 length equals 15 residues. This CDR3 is CASSLSGGSAGELFF. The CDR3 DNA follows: TGTGCCAGCAGTCTTAGCGGGGGGTCGGCCGGGGAGCTGTTTTTT.

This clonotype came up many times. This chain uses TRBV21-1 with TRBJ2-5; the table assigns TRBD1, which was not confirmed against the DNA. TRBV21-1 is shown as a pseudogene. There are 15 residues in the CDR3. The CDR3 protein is CASSKALSGTGGQYF. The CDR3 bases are TGTGCCAGCAGCAAAGCGCTTTCGGGGACAGGGGGCCAGTACTTC.

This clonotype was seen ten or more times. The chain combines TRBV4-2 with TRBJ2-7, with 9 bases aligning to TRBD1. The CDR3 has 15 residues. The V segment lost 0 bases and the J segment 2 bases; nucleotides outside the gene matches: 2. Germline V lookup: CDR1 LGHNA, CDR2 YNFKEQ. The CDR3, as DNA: TGTGCCAGCAGCCAAGACGGGACAGGGCCCTACGAGCAGTACTTC. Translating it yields CASSQDGTGPYEQYF.

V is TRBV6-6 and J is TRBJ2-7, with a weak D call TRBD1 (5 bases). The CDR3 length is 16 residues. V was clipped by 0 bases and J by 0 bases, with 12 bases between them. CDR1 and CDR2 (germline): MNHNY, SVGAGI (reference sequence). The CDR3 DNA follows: TGTGCCAGCAGTTACTCGAGGTGGGGCAGCTCCTACGAGCAGTACTTC. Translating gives CASSYSRWGSSYEQYF.

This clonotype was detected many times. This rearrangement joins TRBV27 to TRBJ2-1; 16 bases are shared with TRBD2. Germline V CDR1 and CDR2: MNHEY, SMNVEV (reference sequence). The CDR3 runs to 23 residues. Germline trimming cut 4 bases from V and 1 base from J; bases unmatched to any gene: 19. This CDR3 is CASSSRSRGLAGGATWSYNEQFF. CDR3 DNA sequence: TGTGCCAGCAGTTCGAGAAGTCGGGGACTAGCGGGGGGGGCGACGTGGTCCTACAATGAGCAGTTCTTC.

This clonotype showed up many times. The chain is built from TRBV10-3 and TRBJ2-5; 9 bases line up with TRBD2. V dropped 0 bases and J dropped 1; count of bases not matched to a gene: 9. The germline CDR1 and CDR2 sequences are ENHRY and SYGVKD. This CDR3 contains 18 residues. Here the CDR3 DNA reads TGTGCCATCAGTGAGTCGAAAATCGAGCGGGGGGTCCAAGAGACCCAGTACTTC. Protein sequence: CAISESKIERGVQETQYF.

As DNA, the CDR3 is TGCAGTGCGTCAAACAGGGGGCCTCTTGAAGCTTTCTTT. This encodes CSASNRGPLEAFF. The chain employs TRBV20-1 and TRBJ1-1; 9 positions match TRBD1. Germline-derived CDR1 and CDR2 are DFQATT and SNEGSKA (reference sequence). V lost 6 bases and J lost 7; bases outside the gene matches: 9. The CDR3 consists of 13 residues.

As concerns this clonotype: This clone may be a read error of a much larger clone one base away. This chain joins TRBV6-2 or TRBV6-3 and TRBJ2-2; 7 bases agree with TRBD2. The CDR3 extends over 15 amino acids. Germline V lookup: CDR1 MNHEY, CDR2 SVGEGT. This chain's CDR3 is CASSPRGELTGEQFF. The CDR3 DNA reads TGTGCCAGCAGCCCACGGGGGGAGTTGACCGGGGAGCAGTTTTTT.

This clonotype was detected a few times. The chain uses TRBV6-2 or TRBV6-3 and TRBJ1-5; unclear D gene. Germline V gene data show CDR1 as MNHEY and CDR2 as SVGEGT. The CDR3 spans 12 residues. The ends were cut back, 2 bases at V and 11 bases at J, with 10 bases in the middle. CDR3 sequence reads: CASSYETRTQHF. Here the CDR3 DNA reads TGTGCCAGCAGTTACGAGACACGGACCCAGCATTTT.

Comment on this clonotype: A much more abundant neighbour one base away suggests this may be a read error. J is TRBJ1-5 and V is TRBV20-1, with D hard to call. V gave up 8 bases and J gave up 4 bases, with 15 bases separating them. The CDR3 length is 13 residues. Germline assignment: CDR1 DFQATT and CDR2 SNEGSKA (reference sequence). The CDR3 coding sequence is TGCAGTACCGCCCGGGAACGGAATCAGCCCCAGCATTTT. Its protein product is CSTARERNQPQHF.

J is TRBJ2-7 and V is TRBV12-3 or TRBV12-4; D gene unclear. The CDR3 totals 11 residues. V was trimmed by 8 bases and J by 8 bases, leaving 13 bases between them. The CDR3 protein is CASANYYKQYF. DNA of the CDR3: TGTGCCAGCGCCAATTATTACAAGCAGTACTTC.

CDR3 nucleotides: TGTGCCAGCAGCCCCCGACGGAATACAGATACGCAGTATTTT. The encoded protein is CASSPRRNTDTQYF. This chain connects TRBV7-8 to TRBJ2-3; D unresolved. This CDR3 is 14 amino acids long. The germline CDR1 and CDR2 sequences are SGHVS and FQNEAQ. The V end lost 5 bases, the J end lost 3 bases, and 12 bases lay between the germline ends. The full variable domain, completed using reference TRBV7-8 and TRBJ2-3, is GAGVSQSPRYKVAKRGQDVALRCDPISGHVSLFWYQQALGQGPEFLTYFQNEAQLDKSGLPSDRFFAERPEGSVSTLKIQRTQQEDSAVYLCASSPRRNTDTQYFGPGTRLTVL.

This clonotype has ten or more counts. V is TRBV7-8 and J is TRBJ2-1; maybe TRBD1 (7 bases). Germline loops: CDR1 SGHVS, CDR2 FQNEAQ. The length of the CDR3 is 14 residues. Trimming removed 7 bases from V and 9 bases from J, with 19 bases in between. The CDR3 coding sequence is TGTGCCAGCACCCGTCCCGGGACAGCGGGTGAGCAGTTCTTC. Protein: CASTRPGTAGEQFF.

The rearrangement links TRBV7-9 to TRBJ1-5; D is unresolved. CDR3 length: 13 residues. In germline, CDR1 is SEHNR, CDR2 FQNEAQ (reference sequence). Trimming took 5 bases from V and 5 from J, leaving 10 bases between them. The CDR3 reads CASSAWTDQPQHF. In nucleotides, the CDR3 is TGTGCCAGCAGCGCCTGGACGGATCAGCCCCAGCATTTT.

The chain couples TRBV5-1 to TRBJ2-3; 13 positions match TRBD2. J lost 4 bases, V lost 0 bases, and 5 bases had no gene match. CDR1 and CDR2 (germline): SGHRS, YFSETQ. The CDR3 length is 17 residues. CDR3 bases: TGCGCCAGCAGCTTGGGACTAGCGGGGGGTAAGCCAGATACGCAGTATTTT. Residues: CASSLGLAGGKPDTQYF.

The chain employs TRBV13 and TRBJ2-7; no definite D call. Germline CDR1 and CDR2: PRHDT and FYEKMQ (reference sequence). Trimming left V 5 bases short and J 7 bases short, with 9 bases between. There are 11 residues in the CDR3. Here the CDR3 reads CASSTTLEQYF. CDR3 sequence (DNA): TGTGCCAGCAGCACAACCTTGGAGCAGTACTTC.